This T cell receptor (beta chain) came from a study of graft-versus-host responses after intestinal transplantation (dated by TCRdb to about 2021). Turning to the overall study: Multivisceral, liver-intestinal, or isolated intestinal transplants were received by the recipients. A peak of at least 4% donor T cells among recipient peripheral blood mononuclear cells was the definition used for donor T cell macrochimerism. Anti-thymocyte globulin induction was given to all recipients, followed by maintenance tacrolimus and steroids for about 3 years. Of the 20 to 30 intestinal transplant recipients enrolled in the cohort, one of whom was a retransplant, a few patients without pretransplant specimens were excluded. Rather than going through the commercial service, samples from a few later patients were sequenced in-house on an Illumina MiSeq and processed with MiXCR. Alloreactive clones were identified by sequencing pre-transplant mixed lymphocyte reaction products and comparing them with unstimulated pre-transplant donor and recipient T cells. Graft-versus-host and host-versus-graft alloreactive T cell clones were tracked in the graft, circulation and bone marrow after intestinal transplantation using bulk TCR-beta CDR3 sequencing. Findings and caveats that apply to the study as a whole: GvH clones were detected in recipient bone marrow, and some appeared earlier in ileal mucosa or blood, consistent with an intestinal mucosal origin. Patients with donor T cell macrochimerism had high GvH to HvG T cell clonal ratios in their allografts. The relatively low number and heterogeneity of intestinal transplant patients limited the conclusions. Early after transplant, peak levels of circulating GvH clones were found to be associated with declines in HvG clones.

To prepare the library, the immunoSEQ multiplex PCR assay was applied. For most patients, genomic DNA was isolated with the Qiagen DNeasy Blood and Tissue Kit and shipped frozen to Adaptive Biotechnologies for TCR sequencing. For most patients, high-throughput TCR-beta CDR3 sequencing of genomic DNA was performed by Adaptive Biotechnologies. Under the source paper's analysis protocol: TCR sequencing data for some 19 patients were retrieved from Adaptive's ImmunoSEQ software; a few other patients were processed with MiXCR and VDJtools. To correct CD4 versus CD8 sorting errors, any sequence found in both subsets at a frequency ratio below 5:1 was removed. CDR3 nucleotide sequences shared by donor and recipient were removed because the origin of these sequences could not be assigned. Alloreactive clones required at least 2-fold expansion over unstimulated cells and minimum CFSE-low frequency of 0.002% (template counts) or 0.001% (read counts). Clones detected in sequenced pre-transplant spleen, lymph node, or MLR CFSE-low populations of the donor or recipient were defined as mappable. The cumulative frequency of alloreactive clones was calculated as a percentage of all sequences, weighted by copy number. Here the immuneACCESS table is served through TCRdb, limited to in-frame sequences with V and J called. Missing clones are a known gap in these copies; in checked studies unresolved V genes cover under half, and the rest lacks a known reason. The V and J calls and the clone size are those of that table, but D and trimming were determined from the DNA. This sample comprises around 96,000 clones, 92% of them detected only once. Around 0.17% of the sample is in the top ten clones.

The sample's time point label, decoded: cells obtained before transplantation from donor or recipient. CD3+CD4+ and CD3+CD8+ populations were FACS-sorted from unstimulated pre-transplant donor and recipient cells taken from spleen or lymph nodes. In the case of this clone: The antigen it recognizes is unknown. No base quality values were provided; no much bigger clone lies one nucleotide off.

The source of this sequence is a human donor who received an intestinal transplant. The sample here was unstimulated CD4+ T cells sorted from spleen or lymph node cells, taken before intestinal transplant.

The sequence in DNA is TGTGCCTGGAGTGCATCATCCCTCAGGGGGTTACAGTTCTTC. Its translation reads: CAWSASSLRGLQFF. The sequence joins TRBV30 to TRBJ2-1, and 7 junctional nucleotides match TRBD1. The CDR3 sequence holds 14 residues, the cysteine and phenylalanine included. The kept DNA is CDR3 alone, 42 bases in frame from the first base. CDR1 is given as GTSNPN and CDR2 as SVGIG, both from the germline V gene (reference sequence). At the junction V is shortened by 1 base and J by 13 bases; bases outside the gene matches: 13.